One sample yielded the 7 T cell receptor beta chains listed below, sequenced in a study of T cells in Graves' hyperthyroidism and ophthalmopathy. Using RNA transcripts as the source, TCR beta CDR3 regions were amplified. An initial round of RT-PCR targeting the TCR CDR3 relied on the HTBI primer set. Via MiXCR, TCRdb re-called the multiplex PCR reads, giving one row per CDR3 protein. The top ten hold under 20% of the sample, which has roughly 530,000 distinct CDR3 sequences, roughly 17% seen once. The source material was blood. These receptors came from a woman younger than 30 with Graves' ophthalmopathy.

Notes on this clonotype: Possible read error: a much larger clone is one base away. This chain joins TRBV12-3 or TRBV12-4 and TRBJ1-2; 11 bases agree with TRBD1. CDR3 length: 15 amino acids. The CDR3 sequence: CANSLGTGGENGYTF. In DNA form, the CDR3 reads TGTGCCAACAGTTTAGGGACAGGGGGTGAAAATGGCTACACCTTC.

A remark on this clonotype: A single base separates this from a much larger clone, so it may be a read error. The gene calls are TRBV5-6 and TRBJ2-7; 9 positions match TRBD1. CDR1 is SGHDT, CDR2 YYEEEE, per germline. The CDR3 runs to 16 residues. The V segment lost 0 bases and the J segment 7 bases; nucleotides outside the gene matches: 11. The CDR3 DNA reads TGTGCCAGCAGCTTGGGACAGGGGGTGATTCGCGAGGAGCAGTACTTC. This translates into CASSLGQGVIREEQYF.

The genes are TRBV7-3 and TRBJ2-2; 11 bases are a match to TRBD2. V lost 5 bases to trimming and J lost 4 bases; unmatched junction nucleotides: 12. Germline loops: CDR1 SGHTA, CDR2 FQGTGA. The CDR3 runs to 18 residues. CDR3 coding DNA: TGTGCCAGCAGCCCCCTCGGGGGTGGACTAGCGGGCACCGGGGAGCTGTTTTTT. Its translation: CASSPLGGGLAGTGELFF.

This clonotype was counted many times. The chain employs TRBV5-1 and TRBJ2-5; either TRBD1 or TRBD2 may supply D (5 bases each). The V gene's germline CDR1 is SGHRS and CDR2 YFSETQ. The CDR3 totals 14 residues. The V end was cut by 1 base, the J end by 0 bases, with 7 bases between. CDR3 sequence: CASSLLGDQETQYF. CDR3 sequence (DNA): TGCGCCAGCAGCTTGTTGGGGGACCAAGAGACCCAGTACTTC.

The chain couples TRBV25-1 to TRBJ1-1; D is ambiguous. Germline lookup yields CDR1 MGHDK and CDR2 SYGVNS. V lost 3 bases, J lost 4 bases, and 12 bases lay in between. This CDR3 is built from 14 residues. CDR3 residues: CASSDGRSFTEAFF. CDR3 nucleotide sequence: TGTGCCAGCAGTGATGGCAGAAGTTTCACTGAAGCTTTCTTT.

This clonotype was counted at least ten times. The chain combines TRBV28 with TRBJ1-1, with no clear D. The CDR3 extends over 13 amino acids. Germline assignment: CDR1 MDHEN and CDR2 SYDVKM. The germline V and J ends were trimmed by 5 bases and 1 base, with 8 bases remaining between them. The CDR3: CASSTPGNTEAFF. As DNA, the CDR3 is TGTGCCAGCAGTACCCCCGGGAACACTGAAGCTTTCTTT. Complete variable domain (other parts from reference TRBV28 and TRBJ1-1): DVKVTQSSRYLVKRTGEKVFLECVQDMDHENMFWYRQDPGLGLRLIYFSYDVKMKEKGDIPEGYSVSREKKERFSLILESASTNQTSMYLCASSTPGNTEAFFGQGTRLTVV.

The V and J genes are TRBV28 and TRBJ2-3; 8 bases line up with TRBD1. Germline V gene lookup returns CDR1 MDHEN and CDR2 SYDVKM. This CDR3 is 15 amino acids long. V gave up 3 bases and J gave up 4 bases; unmatched junction bases: 6. The chain's CDR3 is CASSLTGAMADTQYF. DNA of the CDR3: TGTGCCAGCAGTTTGACAGGGGCGATGGCAGATACGCAGTATTTT.